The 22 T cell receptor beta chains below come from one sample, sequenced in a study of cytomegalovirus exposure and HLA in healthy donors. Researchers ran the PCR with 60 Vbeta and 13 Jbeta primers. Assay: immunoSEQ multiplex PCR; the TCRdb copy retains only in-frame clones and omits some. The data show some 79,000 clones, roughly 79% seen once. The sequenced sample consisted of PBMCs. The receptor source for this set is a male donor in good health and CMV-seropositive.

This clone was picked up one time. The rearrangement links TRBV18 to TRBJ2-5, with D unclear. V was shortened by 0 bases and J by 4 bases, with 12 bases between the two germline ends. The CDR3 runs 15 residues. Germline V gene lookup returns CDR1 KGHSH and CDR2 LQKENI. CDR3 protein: CASSPPGKAGETQYF. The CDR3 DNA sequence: TGTGCCAGCTCACCACCAGGCAAGGCAGGAGAGACCCAGTACTTC. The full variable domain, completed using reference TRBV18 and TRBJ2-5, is NAGVMQNPRHLVRRRGQEARLRCSPMKGHSHVYWYRQLPEEGLKFMVYLQKENIIDESGMPKERFSAEFPKEGPSILRIQQVVRGDSAAYFCASSPPGKAGETQYFGPGTRLLVL.

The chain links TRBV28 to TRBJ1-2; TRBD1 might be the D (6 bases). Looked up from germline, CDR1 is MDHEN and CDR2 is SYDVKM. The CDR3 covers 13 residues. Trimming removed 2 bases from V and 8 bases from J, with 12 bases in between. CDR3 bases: TGTGCCAGCAGTTTAGGACAGAGAGAGGGCTACACCTTC. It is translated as CASSLGQREGYTF.

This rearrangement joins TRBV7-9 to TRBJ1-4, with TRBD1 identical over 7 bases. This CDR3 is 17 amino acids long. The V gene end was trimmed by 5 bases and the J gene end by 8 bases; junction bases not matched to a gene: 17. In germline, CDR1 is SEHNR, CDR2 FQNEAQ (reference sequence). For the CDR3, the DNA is TGTGCCAGCAGCACCGTGACCGGGACAGCGAAGAGGGAAAAACTGTTTTTT. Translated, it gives CASSTVTGTAKREKLFF.

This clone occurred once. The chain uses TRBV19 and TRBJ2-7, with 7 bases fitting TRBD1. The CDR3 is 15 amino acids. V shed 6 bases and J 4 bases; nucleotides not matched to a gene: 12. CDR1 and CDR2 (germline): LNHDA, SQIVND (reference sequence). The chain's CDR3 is CASRVTGQEVYEQYF. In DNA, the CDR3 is TGTGCCAGTAGAGTAACCGGACAGGAGGTATACGAGCAGTACTTC.

In nucleotides, the CDR3 is TGTGCCAGCAGCGTAACAGGGCGCTATGAAAAACTGTTTTTT. This encodes CASSVTGRYEKLFF. The rearrangement links TRBV9 to TRBJ1-4, with D perhaps TRBD1 (6 bases). The germline V gene encodes CDR1 SGDLS and CDR2 YYNGEE. The V end was cut by 1 base, the J end by 6 bases, with 10 bases between. The CDR3 has 14 amino acids.

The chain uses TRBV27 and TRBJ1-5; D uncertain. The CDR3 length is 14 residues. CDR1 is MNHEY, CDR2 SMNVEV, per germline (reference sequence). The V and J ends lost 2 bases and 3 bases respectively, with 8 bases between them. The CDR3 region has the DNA TGTGCCAGCAGTTTAGGGCAGTTCAATCAGCCCCAGCATTTT. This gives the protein CASSLGQFNQPQHF.

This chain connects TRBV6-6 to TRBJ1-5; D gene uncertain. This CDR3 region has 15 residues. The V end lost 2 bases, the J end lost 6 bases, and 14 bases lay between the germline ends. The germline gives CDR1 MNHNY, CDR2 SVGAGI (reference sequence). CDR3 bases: TGTGCCAGCAGTTACCGCCCAGGCCGCCGTCAGCCCCAGCATTTT. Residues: CASSYRPGRRQPQHF.

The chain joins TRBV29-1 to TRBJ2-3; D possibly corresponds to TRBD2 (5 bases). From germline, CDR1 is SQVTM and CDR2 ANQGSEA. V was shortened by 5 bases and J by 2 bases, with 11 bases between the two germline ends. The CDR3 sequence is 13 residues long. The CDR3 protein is CSVHTGYTDTQYF. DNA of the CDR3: TGCAGCGTTCATACGGGATACACAGATACGCAGTATTTT.

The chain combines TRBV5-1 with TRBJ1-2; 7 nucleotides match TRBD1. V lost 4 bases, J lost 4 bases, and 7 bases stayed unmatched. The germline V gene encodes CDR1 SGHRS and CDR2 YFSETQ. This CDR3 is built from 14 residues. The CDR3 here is CASSGDSPPYGYTF. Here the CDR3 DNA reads TGCGCCAGCAGCGGGGACAGCCCTCCCTATGGCTACACCTTC.

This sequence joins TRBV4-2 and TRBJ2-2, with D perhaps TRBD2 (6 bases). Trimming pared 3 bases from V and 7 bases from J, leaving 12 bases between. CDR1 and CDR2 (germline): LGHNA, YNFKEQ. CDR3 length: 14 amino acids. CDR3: CASSQSTSFGELFF. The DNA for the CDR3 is TGTGCCAGCAGCCAGTCGACTAGTTTCGGGGAGCTGTTTTTT.

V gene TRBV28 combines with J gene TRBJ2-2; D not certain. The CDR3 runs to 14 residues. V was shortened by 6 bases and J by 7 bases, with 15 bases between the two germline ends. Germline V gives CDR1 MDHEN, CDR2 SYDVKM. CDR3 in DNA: TGTGCCAGCAGCTTTGAAGCCCCTTTCGGGGAGCTGTTTTTT. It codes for CASSFEAPFGELFF.

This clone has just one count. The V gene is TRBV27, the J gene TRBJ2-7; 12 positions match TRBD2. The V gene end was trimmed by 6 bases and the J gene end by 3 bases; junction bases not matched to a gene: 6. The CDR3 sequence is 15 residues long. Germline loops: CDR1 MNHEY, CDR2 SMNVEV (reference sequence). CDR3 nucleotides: TGTGCCAGCAGCAACGGACTAGCGGGAAGCTACGAGCAGTACTTC. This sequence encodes CASSNGLAGSYEQYF.

The CDR3 sequence is CAWIPRHSYEQYF. The CDR3 nucleotides are TGTGCCTGGATTCCCAGACACTCCTACGAGCAGTACTTC. The genes are TRBV30 and TRBJ2-7; D is unclear. The germline V and J ends were trimmed by 4 bases and 0 bases, with 10 bases remaining between them. CDR1 and CDR2 from the germline V gene are GTSNPN and SVGIG (reference sequence). The CDR3 is 13 amino acids.

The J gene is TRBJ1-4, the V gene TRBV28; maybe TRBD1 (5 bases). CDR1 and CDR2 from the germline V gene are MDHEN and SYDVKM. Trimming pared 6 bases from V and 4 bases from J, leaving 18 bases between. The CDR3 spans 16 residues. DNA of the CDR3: TGTGCCAGCAGCGACCGCTCCCAGGGTAATAATGAAAAACTGTTTTTT. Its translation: CASSDRSQGNNEKLFF.

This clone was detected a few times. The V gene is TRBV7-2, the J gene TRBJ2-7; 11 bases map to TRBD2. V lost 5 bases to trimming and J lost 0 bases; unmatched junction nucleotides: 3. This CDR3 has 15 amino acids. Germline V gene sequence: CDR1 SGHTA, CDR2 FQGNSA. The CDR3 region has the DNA TGTGCCAGCAGCCTCGGGACTAGCGGCTCCTACGAGCAGTACTTC. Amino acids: CASSLGTSGSYEQYF. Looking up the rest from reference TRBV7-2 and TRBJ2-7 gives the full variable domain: GAGVSQSPSNKVTEKGKDVELRCDPISGHTALYWYRQSLGQGLEFLIYFQGNSAPDKSGLPSDRFSAERTGGSVSTLTIQRTQQEDSAVYLCASSLGTSGSYEQYFGPGTRLTVT.

CDR3 residues: CASSVLMGASEQYF. CDR3 DNA sequence: TGTGCCAGCAGCGTCTTAATGGGGGCCTCCGAGCAGTACTTC. The chain carries TRBV5-6 and TRBJ2-7; D may be TRBD1 (6 bases). The CDR3 loop spans 14 amino acids. The germline CDR1 and CDR2 sequences are SGHDT and YYEEEE. V gave up 4 bases and J gave up 6 bases, with 17 bases separating them.

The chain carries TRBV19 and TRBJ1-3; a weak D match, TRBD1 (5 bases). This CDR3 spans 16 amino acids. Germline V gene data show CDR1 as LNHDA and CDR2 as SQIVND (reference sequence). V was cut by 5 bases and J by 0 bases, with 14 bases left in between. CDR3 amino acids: CASSPRQDTSGNTIYF. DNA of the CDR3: TGTGCCAGTAGTCCGCGGCAGGACACCTCTGGAAACACCATATATTTT.

This CDR3 is CASSGGALTEAFF. The CDR3 DNA is TGTGCCAGCAGCGGGGGGGCATTGACTGAAGCTTTCTTT. This rearrangement joins TRBV7-9 to TRBJ1-1, with D possibly matching TRBD1 (6 bases). The CDR3 contains 13 residues. Germline assignment: CDR1 SEHNR and CDR2 FQNEAQ (reference sequence). With 5 bases removed from V and 5 bases from J, the gap between germline ends came to 12 bases.

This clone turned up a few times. This CDR3 reads CASSLEPRATNYGYTF. In nucleotides, the CDR3 is TGTGCCAGCAGCTTAGAACCGCGGGCAACTAACTATGGCTACACCTTC. The chain couples TRBV7-9 to TRBJ1-2; no clear D. The CDR3 spans 16 residues. From germline, CDR1 is SEHNR and CDR2 FQNEAQ (reference sequence). Trimming pared 1 base from V and 0 bases from J, leaving 12 bases between.

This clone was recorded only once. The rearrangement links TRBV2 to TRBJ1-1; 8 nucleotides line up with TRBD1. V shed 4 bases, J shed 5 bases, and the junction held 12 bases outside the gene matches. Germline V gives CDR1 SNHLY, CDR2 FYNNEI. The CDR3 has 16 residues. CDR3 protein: CASSALNTGGGTEAFF. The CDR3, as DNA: TGTGCCAGCAGTGCTTTAAATACAGGGGGGGGAACTGAAGCTTTCTTT.

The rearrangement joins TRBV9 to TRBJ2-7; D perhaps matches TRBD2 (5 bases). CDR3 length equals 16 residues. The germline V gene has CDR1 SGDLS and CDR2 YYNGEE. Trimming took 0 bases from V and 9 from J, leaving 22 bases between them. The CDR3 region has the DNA TGTGCCAGCAGCGTAGACGAGGGTCTCGCAAGGTTTGGGCAGTACTTC. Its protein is CASSVDEGLARFGQYF.

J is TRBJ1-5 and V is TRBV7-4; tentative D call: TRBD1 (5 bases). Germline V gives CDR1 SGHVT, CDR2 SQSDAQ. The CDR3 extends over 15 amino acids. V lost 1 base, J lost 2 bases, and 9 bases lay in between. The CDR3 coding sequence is TGTGCCAGCAGCTTAGGGGGCGCGGGCAATCAGCCCCAGCATTTT. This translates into CASSLGGAGNQPQHF.